A selection of T cell receptor beta chains follows, all from one sample in a study of response to subunit inactivated influenza vaccine. TCRdb fed the RT-PCR reads into MiXCR, producing one record per CDR3 protein. The sample has more than 400,000 distinct CDR3 sequences, 9.5% to 13% seen once. The sample in question was PBMCs from blood, obtained roughly 48 days after vaccination. These TCRs come from a man in his fifties who received an inactivated influenza vaccine. Each CDR3 is given with its conserved first and last residue. Each record gives: CDR3 length, V gene, J gene, clone size, D gene, CDR3 DNA, CDR3 protein. The D gene is left open where the match is weak. Where a row states a size, it is once, few, many or the class of an expanded clone; other rows omit it.

>14|TRBV6-1|TRBJ2-2|few|.
TGTGCCAGCAGTCATGGACAGAACACCGGGGAGCTGTTTTTT
CASSHGQNTGELFF
>16|TRBV12-3/TRBV12-4|TRBJ2-3|.|TRBD2
TGTGCCAGCAGTTTAGAAGCGGGGGCTAGGGGGGATACGCAGTATTTT
CASSLEAGARGDTQYF
>18|TRBV5-1|TRBJ2-1|.|.
TGCGCCAGCAGCTTGGATTCGGAGGCGACCGAATCCTACAATGAGCAGTTCTTC
CASSLDSEATESYNEQFF
>18|TRBV5-1|TRBJ2-7|few|.
TGCGCCAGCAGCTTGGCCCCCCCTCGGGGCAGCTACTCCTACGAGCAGTACTTC
CASSLAPPRGSYSYEQYF
>17|TRBV24-1|TRBJ2-3|few|TRBD1
TGTGCCACCAGTGACCCCGGGACAGGGGATCGGGCAGATACGCAGTATTTT
CATSDPGTGDRADTQYF
>15|TRBV7-6|TRBJ2-3|many|TRBD2
TGTGCCAGCAGCTGGCCTAGCGGGAGGGACGATACGCAGTATTTT
CASSWPSGRDDTQYF
>15|TRBV3-1|TRBJ2-3|few|TRBD2
TGTGCCAGCAGCAAGGAGGCGGGAGGCACAGATACGCAGTATTTT
CASSKEAGGTDTQYF
>11|TRBV20-1|TRBJ1-5|few|.
TGCAGTGCTAGTAGCAATCAGCCCCAGCATTTT
CSASSNQPQHF
>15|TRBV5-1|TRBJ1-4|few|TRBD1
TGCGCCAGCAGCGAGACCGGGACAGGGGGCGCAAAACTGTTTTTT
CASSETGTGGAKLFF
>11|TRBV12-3/TRBV12-4|TRBJ2-7|many|.
TGTGCCAGCAGTGCTCTGGACGAGCAGTACTTC
CASSALDEQYF
>14|TRBV20-1|TRBJ2-5|many|.
TGCAGTGCTAGTAGAGGGCAGAGTTTTGAGACCCAGTACTTC
CSASRGQSFETQYF
>15|TRBV7-8|TRBJ2-3|.|.
TGTGCCAGCAGCTTAGACTTAGTCGGGGCATATACGCAGTATTTT
CASSLDLVGAYTQYF
>14|TRBV7-2|TRBJ1-2|few|.
TGTGCCAGCAGCGGGGTGGGGTCTTGGGACGGCTACACCTTC
CASSGVGSWDGYTF
>15|TRBV12-3/TRBV12-4|TRBJ1-4|many|TRBD1
TGTGCCAGCAGTCAACCGGGACAGCTTAATGAAAAACTGTTTTTT
CASSQPGQLNEKLFF
>11|TRBV5-1|TRBJ1-2|many|.
TGCGCCAGCAGCTTGGACGGAGGCTACACCTTC
CASSLDGGYTF
>15|TRBV9|TRBJ1-3|many|.
TGTGCCAGCAGTGGGGGGACCACCTCTGGAAACACCATATATTTT
CASSGGTTSGNTIYF
>17|TRBV7-9|TRBJ1-1|few|.
TGTGCCAGCAGCCGATCAATGCGGGGGCGTTCAGACACTGAAGCTTTCTTT
CASSRSMRGRSDTEAFF
>12|TRBV20-1|TRBJ1-2|many|.
TGCAGTGCTAGTGACTCTAACTATGGCTACACCTTC
CSASDSNYGYTF
>16|TRBV6-1|TRBJ2-7|.|TRBD1
TGTGCCACCATGCCCACACCGGGACAGGGGGTGTACGAGCAGTACTTC
CATMPTPGQGVYEQYF
>13|TRBV28|TRBJ2-2|.|.
TGTGCCAGCAGTTTAAGTCAGGGCGGGGAGCTGTTTTTT
CASSLSQGGELFF
>13|TRBV7-2|TRBJ2-5|.|.
TGTGCCAGCAGCTTGTGGGACCGTGAGACCCAGTACTTC
CASSLWDRETQYF
>13|TRBV5-5|TRBJ2-7|.|.
TGTGCCAGCCTCCGGACAGACTCCTACGAGCAGTACTTC
CASLRTDSYEQYF
>16|TRBV20-1|TRBJ2-3|.|TRBD2
TGCAGTGCTAGAGATCGGAGCGGGGGTGTCCCAGATACGCAGTATTTT
CSARDRSGGVPDTQYF
>19|TRBV11-2|TRBJ1-6|many|TRBD1
TGTGCCAGCAGCATCCGGGACAGGGATATTAGATCCTATAATTCACCCCTCCACTTT
CASSIRDRDIRSYNSPLHF
>14|TRBV25-1|TRBJ2-7|.|TRBD2
TGTGCCAGCAGCGCAAGCGGGAACTCCTACGAGCAGTACTTC
CASSASGNSYEQYF
>14|TRBV12-3/TRBV12-4|TRBJ2-1|many|TRBD2
TGTGCCAGCAGGGGTATGGGGGGGGACAATGAGCAGTTCTTC
CASRGMGGDNEQFF